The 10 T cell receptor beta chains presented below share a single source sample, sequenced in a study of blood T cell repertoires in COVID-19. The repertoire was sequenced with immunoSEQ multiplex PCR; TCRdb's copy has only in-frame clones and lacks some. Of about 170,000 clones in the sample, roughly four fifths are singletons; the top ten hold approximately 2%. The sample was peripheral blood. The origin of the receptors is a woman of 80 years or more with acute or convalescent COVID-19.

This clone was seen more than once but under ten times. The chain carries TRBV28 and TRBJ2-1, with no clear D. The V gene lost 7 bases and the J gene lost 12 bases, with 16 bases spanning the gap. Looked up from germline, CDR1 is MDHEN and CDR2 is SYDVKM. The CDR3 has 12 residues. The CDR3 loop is CASTGDLEWQFF. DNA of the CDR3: TGTGCCAGCACCGGTGATTTGGAGTGGCAGTTCTTC.

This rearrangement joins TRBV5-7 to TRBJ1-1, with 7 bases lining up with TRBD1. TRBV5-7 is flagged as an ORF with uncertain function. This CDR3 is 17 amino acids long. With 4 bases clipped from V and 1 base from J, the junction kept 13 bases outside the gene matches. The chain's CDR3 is CASSLSAPGDRNTEAFF. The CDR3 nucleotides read TGTGCCAGCAGCCTGTCGGCCCCGGGGGACAGGAACACTGAAGCTTTCTTT.

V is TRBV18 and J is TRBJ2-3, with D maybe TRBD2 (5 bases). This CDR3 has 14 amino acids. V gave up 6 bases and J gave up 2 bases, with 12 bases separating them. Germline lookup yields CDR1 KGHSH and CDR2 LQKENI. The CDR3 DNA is TGTGCCAGCTCGATCGGCCGGGACACAGATACGCAGTATTTT. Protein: CASSIGRDTDTQYF.

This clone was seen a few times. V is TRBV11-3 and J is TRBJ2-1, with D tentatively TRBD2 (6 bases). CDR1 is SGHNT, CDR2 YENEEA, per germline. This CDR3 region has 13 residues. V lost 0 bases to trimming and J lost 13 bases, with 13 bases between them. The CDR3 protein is CASSLDPPSEQFF. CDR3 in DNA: TGTGCCAGCAGCTTAGATCCACCTAGCGAACAGTTCTTC.

DNA for the CDR3: TGTGCCAGCCGGGTCGGCAGGGGGCCCACTGAAGCTTTCTTT. This encodes CASRVGRGPTEAFF. This chain links TRBV19 with TRBJ1-1; 8 nucleotides match TRBD1. Germline V CDR1 and CDR2: LNHDA, SQIVND (reference sequence). CDR3 size: 14 residues. V lost 9 bases, J lost 4 bases, and 10 bases stayed unmatched.

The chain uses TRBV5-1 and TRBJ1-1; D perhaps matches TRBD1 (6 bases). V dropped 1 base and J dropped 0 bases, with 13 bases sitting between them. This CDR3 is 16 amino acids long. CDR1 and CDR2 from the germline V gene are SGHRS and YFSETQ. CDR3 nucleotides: TGCGCCAGCAGCTTGACCGGGACACCCATGAACACTGAAGCTTTCTTT. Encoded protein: CASSLTGTPMNTEAFF. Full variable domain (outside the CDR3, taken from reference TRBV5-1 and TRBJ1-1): KAGVTQTPRYLIKTRGQQVTLSCSPISGHRSVSWYQQTPGQGLQFLFEYFSETQRNKGNFPGRFSGRQFSNSRSEMNVSTLELGDSALYLCASSLTGTPMNTEAFFGQGTRLTVV.

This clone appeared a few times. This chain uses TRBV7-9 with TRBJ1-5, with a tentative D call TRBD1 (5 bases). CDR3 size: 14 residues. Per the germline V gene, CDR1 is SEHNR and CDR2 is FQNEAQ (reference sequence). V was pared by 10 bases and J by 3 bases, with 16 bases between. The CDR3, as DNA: TGTGCCACCGCGTCGGAGGGGTTCAATCAGCCCCAGCATTTT. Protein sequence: CATASEGFNQPQHF.

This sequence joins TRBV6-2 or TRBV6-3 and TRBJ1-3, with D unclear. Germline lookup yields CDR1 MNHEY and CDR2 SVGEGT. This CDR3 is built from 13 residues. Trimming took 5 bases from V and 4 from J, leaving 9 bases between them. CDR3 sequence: CASSTGSGNTIYF. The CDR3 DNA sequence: TGTGCCAGCAGTACCGGGAGCGGAAACACCATATATTTT.

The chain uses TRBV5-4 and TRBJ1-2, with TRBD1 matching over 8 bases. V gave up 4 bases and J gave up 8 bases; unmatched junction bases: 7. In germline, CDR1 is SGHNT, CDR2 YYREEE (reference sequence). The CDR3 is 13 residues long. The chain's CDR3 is CASSIGQGGGYTF. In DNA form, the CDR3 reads TGTGCCAGCAGCATAGGACAGGGTGGAGGCTACACCTTC.

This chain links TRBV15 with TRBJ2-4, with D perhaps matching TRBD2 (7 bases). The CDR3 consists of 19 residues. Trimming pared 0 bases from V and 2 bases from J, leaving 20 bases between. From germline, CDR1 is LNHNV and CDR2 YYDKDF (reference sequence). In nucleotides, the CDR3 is TGTGCCACCAGCAGAGATGGCTTAGGGGGGGCCGTAACCAAAAACATTCAGTACTTC. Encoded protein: CATSRDGLGGAVTKNIQYF.